A selection of T cell receptor beta chains follows, all from one sample in a study of naive and memory T cell subsets. TCRdb used MiXCR to reprocess the UMI-ligation and nested PCR reads, holding one entry per CDR3 protein. The sample shows about 120,000 distinct CDR3 sequences, over 30% of them seen only once. The sequenced material came from central memory CD4+ T cells from blood. Source of these receptors: a human donor in good health. The CDR3 runs from the conserved cysteine through the conserved F or W. The D gene is left open where the match is weak. For some rows the clone size is stated as once, few or many, or as a class when expanded; others skip it.

clone_size	v_call	d_call	j_call	cdr3_aa	cdr3_nt
many	TRBV5-1	NA	TRBJ2-2	CASSPRGENTGELFF	TGCGCCAGCAGCCCCCGTGGAGAAAACACCGGGGAGCTGTTTTTT
few	TRBV28	TRBD1	TRBJ2-7	CASSRGQGRDEQYF	TGTGCCAGCAGCCGAGGACAGGGAAGGGACGAGCAGTACTTC
once	TRBV7-2	NA	TRBJ2-2	CASSLAGTVNTGELFF	TGTGCCAGCAGCTTAGCCGGGACGGTGAACACCGGGGAGCTGTTTTTT
NA	TRBV20-1	NA	TRBJ1-1	CSAPQKTEAFF	TGCAGTGCTCCACAGAAGACTGAAGCTTTCTTT
few	TRBV19	TRBD1	TRBJ1-5	CASTKGQGANQPQHF	TGTGCCAGTACTAAGGGACAGGGGGCCAATCAGCCCCAGCATTTT
few	TRBV11-2	NA	TRBJ1-5	CASSLADSNQPQHF	TGTGCCAGCAGCTTAGCAGATAGCAATCAGCCCCAGCATTTT
NA	TRBV5-1	NA	TRBJ2-1	CASSPIVGEQFF	TGCGCCAGCAGCCCCATCGTGGGGGAGCAGTTCTTC
few	TRBV6-2/TRBV6-3	NA	TRBJ2-2	CASTPDSYRELFF	TGTGCCAGCACTCCCGATTCCTACCGGGAGCTGTTTTTT
NA	TRBV7-3	NA	TRBJ2-1	CASSSSGTIGEQFF	TGTGCCAGCAGTTCAAGCGGGACAATCGGGGAGCAGTTCTTC
NA	TRBV6-5	NA	TRBJ2-2	CASSYLLSGELFF	TGTGCCAGCAGTTACCTCCTTTCCGGGGAGCTGTTTTTT
NA	TRBV18	TRBD2	TRBJ2-3	CASSPSTSGSLTDTQYF	TGTGCCAGCTCACCGAGTACTAGCGGCTCCCTCACAGATACGCAGTATTTT
few	TRBV6-1	NA	TRBJ1-1	CAIKTTLNTEAFF	TGTGCCATAAAGACAACCTTGAACACTGAAGCTTTCTTT
many	TRBV29-1	NA	TRBJ1-5	CSVEDGNQPQHF	TGCAGCGTTGAAGATGGCAATCAGCCCCAGCATTTT
few	TRBV19	NA	TRBJ1-2	CASTNQRGYGYTF	TGTGCCAGTACCAATCAGAGGGGCTATGGCTACACCTTC
many	TRBV20-1	NA	TRBJ2-4	CSARDHYRANLAKNIQYF	TGCAGTGCTAGAGATCATTACAGGGCGAATTTAGCCAAAAACATTCAGTACTTC
NA	TRBV14	TRBD2	TRBJ2-7	CASSQGRGLGRYEQYF	TGTGCCAGCAGCCAAGGTCGAGGACTAGGGCGCTACGAGCAGTACTTC
few	TRBV23-1	TRBD1	TRBJ2-1	CASSQSRRTGGTYNEQFF	TGCGCCAGCAGTCAATCTCGGAGGACAGGGGGGACCTACAATGAGCAGTTCTTC
once	TRBV5-4	NA	TRBJ1-1	CASSYGGTGSNTEAFF	TGTGCCAGCAGCTATGGGGGTACAGGCTCGAACACTGAAGCTTTCTTT
few	TRBV28	NA	TRBJ2-7	CASSQPASPKGGEQYF	TGTGCCAGCAGCCAACCTGCCTCCCCAAAGGGGGGGGAGCAGTACTTC
many	TRBV27	NA	TRBJ1-6	CASSFAYGSPLHF	TGTGCCAGCAGTTTTGCCTACGGGTCACCCCTCCACTTT
NA	TRBV4-1	NA	TRBJ1-4	CASQAGTIPNEKLFF	TGCGCCAGCCAGGCGGGGACGATCCCTAATGAAAAACTGTTTTTT
NA	TRBV10-1	TRBD2	TRBJ2-3	CASGSGGNTDTQYF	TGCGCCAGCGGGTCGGGAGGAAACACAGATACGCAGTATTTT
NA	TRBV7-9	NA	TRBJ1-5	CASTQDGPGQPQHF	TGTGCCAGCACCCAAGACGGACCGGGGCAGCCCCAGCATTTT
NA	TRBV28	TRBD1	TRBJ1-6	CASSSPGQGENSPLHF	TGTGCCAGCAGTTCGCCGGGACAGGGAGAAAATTCACCCCTCCACTTT
few	TRBV20-1	TRBD2	TRBJ2-3	CSAFDPSGRATDTQYF	TGCAGTGCATTCGATCCTAGCGGGAGGGCCACAGATACGCAGTATTTT
NA	TRBV18	TRBD1	TRBJ1-1	CASSPQGARTEAFF	TGTGCCAGCTCACCACAGGGGGCGCGAACTGAAGCTTTCTTT
NA	TRBV20-1	NA	TRBJ1-1	CSARDRAFF	TGCAGTGCTAGAGATAGGGCTTTCTTT
medium-sized	TRBV27	TRBD2	TRBJ2-7	CASSLAIAGGEQYF	TGTGCCAGCAGTTTAGCCATAGCGGGAGGCGAGCAGTACTTC
few	TRBV29-1	TRBD1	TRBJ2-7	CSVEGTGLYEQYF	TGCAGCGTTGAAGGGACAGGCCTCTACGAGCAGTACTTC
once	TRBV6-1	NA	TRBJ1-3	CASSEGVSSGNTIYF	TGTGCCAGCAGTGAAGGGGTTAGCTCTGGAAACACCATATATTTT
NA	TRBV5-1	TRBD2	TRBJ2-5	CASSLQGTSRRETQYF	TGCGCCAGCAGCTTGCAGGGGACTAGCCGTAGGGAGACCCAGTACTTC
NA	TRBV10-3	NA	TRBJ2-7	CAISGEVNEQYF	TGTGCCATCAGCGGGGAGGTGAACGAGCAGTACTTC
few	TRBV12-3/TRBV12-4	TRBD1	TRBJ1-5	CASSLVRTGSNQPQHF	TGTGCCAGCAGTTTGGTAAGGACAGGGAGCAATCAGCCCCAGCATTTT
NA	TRBV7-2	TRBD2	TRBJ2-2	CASSWTSGRATGELFF	TGTGCCAGCAGCTGGACTAGCGGGAGGGCCACCGGGGAGCTGTTTTTT
NA	TRBV7-6	NA	TRBJ1-1	CASSVGGSTEAFF	TGTGCCAGCAGCGTAGGGGGTAGCACTGAAGCTTTCTTT
few	TRBV12-3/TRBV12-4	TRBD2	TRBJ2-7	CASSPTSGSYEQYF	TGTGCCAGCAGCCCAACTAGCGGGAGTTACGAGCAGTACTTC
NA	TRBV7-2	NA	TRBJ1-5	CASSLADQRNQPQHF	TGTGCCAGCAGCTTAGCCGATCAGAGGAATCAGCCCCAGCATTTT
many	TRBV20-1	NA	TRBJ2-3	CSAAIYRPRGDTQYF	TGCAGTGCCGCCATTTATCGGCCCCGAGGAGATACGCAGTATTTT
NA	TRBV7-2	TRBD2	TRBJ2-1	CASRKKGGLAEGEQFF	TGTGCCAGCAGAAAAAAGGGGGGACTAGCGGAGGGGGAGCAGTTCTTC
NA	TRBV20-1	TRBD2	TRBJ2-1	CSARDGGSRGNEQFF	TGCAGTGCTAGAGATGGCGGGAGTCGGGGGAATGAGCAGTTCTTC
NA	TRBV5-1	TRBD1	TRBJ2-1	CASSLRTGGADNEQFF	TGCGCCAGCAGCTTGAGGACAGGGGGCGCGGACAATGAGCAGTTCTTC
NA	TRBV29-1	TRBD1	TRBJ2-7	CSARTGGNEQYF	TGCAGCGCCCGGACAGGGGGCAACGAGCAGTACTTC
NA	TRBV7-8	NA	TRBJ2-3	CASSLELSATDTQYF	TGTGCCAGCAGCTTAGAACTGAGCGCCACAGATACGCAGTATTTT
few	TRBV20-1	TRBD1	TRBJ1-5	CSARQGAGSNQPQHF	TGCAGTGCTCGTCAGGGGGCCGGGAGCAATCAGCCCCAGCATTTT
NA	TRBV5-6	TRBD2	TRBJ2-5	CASSATGGLPQETQYF	TGTGCCAGCAGCGCAACGGGGGGACTCCCCCAAGAGACCCAGTACTTC
NA	TRBV5-1	NA	TRBJ2-5	CASSWRTGREETQYF	TGCGCCAGCAGCTGGCGAACCGGGAGAGAAGAGACCCAGTACTTC
NA	TRBV7-8	NA	TRBJ2-7	CASSPLYLEQYF	TGTGCCAGCAGCCCGCTTTACTTGGAGCAGTACTTC
NA	TRBV2	TRBD2	TRBJ2-2	CASRKTAGGSLDGELFF	TGTGCCAGCAGGAAAACGGCGGGAGGGAGTCTGGACGGGGAGCTGTTTTTT
few	TRBV20-1	NA	TRBJ1-2	CSAVLNSGTANYGYTF	TGCAGTGCGGTCCTAAATTCCGGGACGGCGAACTATGGCTACACCTTC
many	TRBV11-3	NA	TRBJ2-1	CASSLDYGVVNEQFF	TGTGCCAGCAGCTTAGATTACGGAGTAGTAAATGAGCAGTTCTTC
NA	TRBV21-1	NA	TRBJ2-2	CASSPVGSGRNYGELFF	TGTGCCAGCAGCCCTGTGGGTAGCGGGAGGAATTACGGGGAGCTGTTTTTT
many	TRBV7-6	NA	TRBJ2-5	CASSLVTETQYF	TGTGCCAGCAGCTTAGTGACGGAGACCCAGTACTTC
few	TRBV15	NA	TRBJ2-2	CATSRDLTNLNTGELFF	TGTGCCACCAGCAGAGATCTCACAAACCTAAACACCGGGGAGCTGTTTTTT
NA	TRBV12-3/TRBV12-4	NA	TRBJ2-5	CASSLGHQETQYF	TGTGCCAGCAGTTTAGGACACCAAGAGACCCAGTACTTC